This T cell receptor beta chain was captured by sequencing in a study of chemoradiotherapy in HPV16-positive cancers. Study-wide results and limits: HPV-responsive T-cell expansion during chemoradiotherapy was linked to improved recurrence-free survival in HPV16-positive patients.

This CDR3 has 16 amino acids. Germline CDR1 and CDR2: MNHEY and SVGAGI. The V gene end was trimmed by 3 bases and the J gene end by 4 bases; junction bases not matched to a gene: 7. Measured with immunoSEQ multiplex PCR; TCRdb has only the in-frame clones, and not every one. The sample shows around 15,000 clones, 70% to 90% of them seen only once. A note on this clone: Its antigen is not identified.

The receptor was derived from a human donor with HPV-associated anogenital cancer. The starting material was blood, obtained from a patient who underwent chemoradiotherapy. The rearrangement links TRBV6-5 to TRBJ2-1, with 9 bases lining up with TRBD2. CDR3 DNA: TGTGCCAGCAGTTATTCGAGGACTAGCGCATACAATGAGCAGTTCTTC. Amino acids: CASSYSRTSAYNEQFF.